This TCR beta chain was identified during a study of cytomegalovirus exposure and HLA in healthy donors. PCR involved 60 Vbeta and 13 Jbeta primers. Here immunoSEQ multiplex PCR was the method, and the copy in TCRdb shows in-frame clones only, minus some. The table lists under 170,000 clones, roughly 83% of them singletons. It was healthy bone marrow donors who served as donors. CDR1 is MGHRA and CDR2 is YSYEKL in the germline V gene. CDR3 length: 16 residues. V shed 0 bases, J shed 3 bases, and the junction held 4 bases outside the gene matches. Worth noting for this clone: What it binds is not known.

Study findings and constraints: As a later analysis revealed, the rate of TCR association differed by HLA locus, with DRB1 most and HLA-C fewest.

This chain links TRBV4-1 with TRBJ2-1; 8 bases align to TRBD2. The receptor's source is a human donor in good health. The specimen was PBMCs. The CDR3 DNA follows: TGCGCCAGCAGCCAAGATTTCCTAGCGGGCTACAATGAGCAGTTCTTC. Its translation: CASSQDFLAGYNEQFF.